A single sample is the source of the 28 T cell receptor beta chains below, sequenced in a study of graft-versus-host responses after intestinal transplantation. The table came from immunoSEQ multiplex PCR; TCRdb's copy has only in-frame clones and leaves some out. The sample holds 15,000 to 20,000 clones, 80% to 90% seen once. The material was PBMCs, obtained approximately 110 days after intestinal transplant. These receptors were obtained from a human patient who received an intestinal transplant, so some T cells may come from the graft donor.

This chain links TRBV20-1 with TRBJ1-1; no clear D. This CDR3 has 11 amino acids. Germline CDR1 and CDR2: DFQATT and SNEGSKA (reference sequence). Between the trimmed V and J ends, which lost 7 bases and 5 bases, there was a span of 11 bases. This CDR3 reads CSGQAVTEAFF. The DNA for the CDR3 is TGCAGTGGGCAGGCGGTAACTGAAGCTTTCTTT.

The V and J genes are TRBV6-4 and TRBJ2-1, with 14 bases that match TRBD2. This CDR3 is 15 amino acids long. Looked up from germline, CDR1 is MRHNA and CDR2 is SNTAGT. The V gene end was trimmed by 4 bases and the J gene end by 10 bases; junction bases not matched to a gene: 6. DNA of the CDR3: TGTGCCAGCAGTGTTGGGACTAGCGGGAGTAACGAGCAGTTCTTC. Translation: CASSVGTSGSNEQFF.

This sequence joins TRBV7-9 and TRBJ2-1; D is perhaps TRBD2 (6 bases). The CDR3 sequence is 15 residues long. Looked up from germline, CDR1 is SEHNR and CDR2 is FQNEAQ (reference sequence). Deletions cut 1 base from V and 4 bases from J, with 11 bases between. CDR3 sequence: CASSLGIAVYNEQFF. The CDR3 coding sequence is TGTGCCAGCAGCTTAGGGATAGCGGTTTACAATGAGCAGTTCTTC.

This chain uses TRBV7-3 with TRBJ2-7; D gene ambiguous. In germline, CDR1 is SGHTA, CDR2 FQGTGA. The CDR3 contains 12 residues. V was shortened by 4 bases and J by 0 bases, with 4 bases between the two germline ends. In DNA form, the CDR3 reads TGTGCCAGCAGCTCCAACTCCTACGAGCAGTACTTC. It translates to CASSSNSYEQYF.

This clone was observed once. The chain uses TRBV9 and TRBJ2-3; the match to TRBD1 covers 9 bases. From germline, CDR1 is SGDLS and CDR2 YYNGEE. The CDR3 sequence is 15 residues long. V lost 1 base and J lost 2; bases outside the gene matches: 2. The CDR3 sequence: CASSVWDRDTDTQYF. DNA for the CDR3: TGTGCCAGCAGCGTATGGGACAGGGACACAGATACGCAGTATTTT.

The chain links TRBV4-1 to TRBJ2-4; unclear D gene. The CDR3 has 13 amino acids. The germline V gene has CDR1 MGHRA and CDR2 YSYEKL. V gave up 2 bases and J gave up 11 bases, with 13 bases separating them. The CDR3 DNA is TGCGCCAGCAGCCAATTCCCAGTGGGCGTTCAGTACTTC. Its protein product is CASSQFPVGVQYF.

V usage is TRBV5-7 and J usage is TRBJ1-1; D is undetermined. TRBV5-7 is known as an ORF, though its function is uncertain. The CDR3 has 14 residues. V dropped 1 base and J dropped 1 base, with 8 bases sitting between them. Here the CDR3 reads CASSLRRQNTEAFF. The CDR3 DNA is TGTGCCAGCAGCTTGCGGAGACAGAACACTGAAGCTTTCTTT.

This sequence joins TRBV15 and TRBJ2-1; D may correspond to TRBD1 or TRBD2 (5 bases each). Germline loops: CDR1 LNHNV, CDR2 YYDKDF (reference sequence). V gave up 9 bases and J gave up 7 bases, with 16 bases separating them. This CDR3 has 13 residues. The CDR3 DNA reads TGTGCCACAGCCGAGGGACCGTTGAATGAGCAGTTCTTC. Its protein is CATAEGPLNEQFF.

This sequence joins TRBV7-6 and TRBJ2-7; 7 bases are a match to TRBD1. The junction had 11 bases not matched to a gene; V was cut back by 0 bases and J by 0 bases. The CDR3 extends over 18 amino acids. CDR1 and CDR2 from the germline V gene are SGHVS and FNYEAQ. The CDR3 DNA follows: TGTGCCAGCAGCTTAGCCGGATACAGGGGCCCTAGCTCCTACGAGCAGTACTTC. Protein product: CASSLAGYRGPSSYEQYF. Supplemented by reference TRBV7-6 and TRBJ2-7, the full variable domain reads GAGVSQSPRYKVTKRGQDVALRCDPISGHVSLYWYRQALGQGPEFLTYFNYEAQQDKSGLPNDRFSAERPEGSISTLTIQRTEQRDSAMYRCASSLAGYRGPSSYEQYFGPGTRLTVT.

The chain carries TRBV5-4 and TRBJ2-5; D might be TRBD1 (5 bases). V was clipped by 4 bases and J by 5 bases, with 15 bases between them. CDR3 length: 14 residues. Germline V gene sequence: CDR1 SGHNT, CDR2 YYREEE (reference sequence). CDR3 DNA sequence: TGTGCCAGCAGCCCGGATAGGGGCTGGGAGACCCAGTACTTC. Amino acids: CASSPDRGWETQYF.

The rearrangement links TRBV1 to TRBJ2-6. TRBV1 is a pseudogene segment. CDR3 length: 18 amino acids. The CDR3 loop is CTSRCNGLCTSRANVLTF. In DNA, the CDR3 is TGCACCAGCAGATGCAACGGTTTGTGCACAAGTCGGGCCAACGTCCTGACTTTC.

The CDR3 region is CASSLPTLPYEQYF. In DNA, the CDR3 is TGCGCCAGCAGCTTGCCTACCTTACCCTACGAGCAGTACTTC. The V and J genes are TRBV5-1 and TRBJ2-7; D not certain. This CDR3 is 14 amino acids long. V was shortened by 1 base and J by 2 bases, with 10 bases between the two germline ends. The germline CDR1 and CDR2 sequences are SGHRS and YFSETQ.

The chain joins TRBV7-9 to TRBJ1-3; TRBD1 matches 8 bases. Germline V gene lookup returns CDR1 SEHNR and CDR2 FQNEAQ (reference sequence). The CDR3 spans 16 residues. V lost 4 bases, J lost 6 bases, and 11 bases stayed unmatched. DNA of the CDR3: TGTGCCAGCAGCTCCGGACAGGGATGGTGGGAAAACACCATATATTTT. The encoded protein is CASSSGQGWWENTIYF.

This chain links TRBV15 with TRBJ1-5; TRBD1 aligns across 8 bases. CDR1 and CDR2 from the germline V gene are LNHNV and YYDKDF (reference sequence). This CDR3 has 12 amino acids. V lost 11 bases to trimming and J lost 4 bases; unmatched junction nucleotides: 4. CDR3 region: CAAGTGNQPQHF. Written as DNA, the CDR3 is TGTGCCGCCGGGACAGGTAATCAGCCCCAGCATTTT.

The gene calls are TRBV13 and TRBJ1-1; D remains unclear. Germline-derived CDR1 and CDR2 are PRHDT and FYEKMQ (reference sequence). Trimming stripped 0 bases from V and 1 base from J, with 12 bases between. The CDR3 runs 16 residues. The CDR3 is CASSLGQGGWNTEAFF. DNA of the CDR3: TGTGCCAGCAGCTTAGGACAAGGAGGGTGGAACACTGAAGCTTTCTTT.

This clone was found once. The rearrangement links TRBV9 to TRBJ1-3; no reliable D call. This CDR3 is 12 amino acids long. Trimming pared 0 bases from V and 7 bases from J, leaving 5 bases between. CDR1 and CDR2 from the germline V gene are SGDLS and YYNGEE. The CDR3 is CASSVEGNTIYF. In DNA, the CDR3 is TGTGCCAGCAGCGTAGAAGGGAACACCATATATTTT.

V usage is TRBV28 and J usage is TRBJ1-5; D uncertain. The CDR3 runs 15 residues. Trimming took 2 bases from V and 0 from J, leaving 8 bases between them. CDR1 MDHEN and CDR2 SYDVKM come from the germline V gene. This chain's CDR3 is CASSLASFSNQPQHF. The CDR3 region has the DNA TGTGCCAGCAGTTTAGCATCGTTTAGCAATCAGCCCCAGCATTTT.

This clone was recorded a few times. V usage is TRBV13 and J usage is TRBJ1-2, with D hard to call. Germline-derived CDR1 and CDR2 are PRHDT and FYEKMQ (reference sequence). The CDR3 consists of 15 residues. Trimming shortened V by 5 bases and J by 3 bases, and 16 bases separated the two germline ends. The CDR3 bases are TGTGCCAGCAGCCCGAAAATGACCCTGCACTATGGCTACACCTTC. This codes for CASSPKMTLHYGYTF.

The CDR3 spells CAWSVVRDSNIFNEQFF. The CDR3 DNA reads TGTGCCTGGAGTGTAGTCCGGGACTCGAACATTTTTAATGAGCAGTTCTTC. The chain recombines TRBV30 with TRBJ2-1; D perhaps matches TRBD2 (6 bases). Per germline, CDR1 GTSNPN and CDR2 SVGIG (reference sequence). The CDR3 spans 17 residues. The ends were cut back, 0 bases at V and 7 bases at J, with 22 bases in the middle. The full variable domain, completed using reference TRBV30 and TRBJ2-1, is SQTIHQWPATLVQPVGSPLSLECTVEGTSNPNLYWYRQAAGRGLQLLFYSVGIGQISSEVPQNLSASRPQDRQFILSSKKLLLSDSGFYLCAWSVVRDSNIFNEQFFGPGTRLTVL.

This sequence joins TRBV11-1 and TRBJ2-3; 8 nucleotides agree with TRBD2. CDR1 and CDR2 (germline): SGHAT, FQDESV (reference sequence). The J segment lost 3 bases and the V segment lost 1 base, leaving 3 bases of the junction unmatched. This CDR3 has 15 residues. The CDR3 protein is CASSLEAGVTDTQYF. The CDR3 coding sequence is TGTGCCAGCAGCTTAGAAGCGGGAGTTACAGATACGCAGTATTTT. The whole variable domain, remainder taken from reference TRBV11-1 and TRBJ2-3, is EAEVAQSPRYKITEKSQAVAFWCDPISGHATLYWYRQILGQGPELLVQFQDESVVDDSQLPKDRFSAERLKGVDSTLKIQPAELGDSAMYLCASSLEAGVTDTQYFGPGTRLTVL.

This rearrangement joins TRBV9 to TRBJ1-4, with 9 bases that match TRBD1. J lost 4 bases, V lost 4 bases, and 14 bases had no gene match. The CDR3 runs to 18 residues. Germline loops: CDR1 SGDLS, CDR2 YYNGEE. In DNA, the CDR3 is TGTGCCAGCAGCCCGCGTCCCGGGACAGGGAACAATAATGAAAAACTGTTTTTT. Translation gives CASSPRPGTGNNNEKLFF.

The chain has TRBV11-2 and TRBJ2-5; D may match TRBD1 or TRBD2 (5 bases each). Germline-derived CDR1 and CDR2 are SGHAT and FQNNGV. The CDR3 is made up of 12 amino acids. With 6 bases removed from V and 2 bases from J, the gap between germline ends came to 7 bases. In DNA, the CDR3 is TGTGCCAGCAGGGGGGTGCAAGAGACCCAGTACTTC. It translates to CASRGVQETQYF.

The chain combines TRBV5-6 with TRBJ1-4; 8 bases line up with TRBD1. Trimming took 4 bases from V and 7 from J; bases not matched to a gene: 6. The CDR3 has 14 amino acids. CDR1 and CDR2 from the germline V gene are SGHDT and YYEEEE. The CDR3: CASSHWTGSEKLFF. The CDR3 DNA follows: TGTGCCAGCAGCCACTGGACAGGGAGTGAAAAACTGTTTTTT. Complete variable domain (other parts from reference TRBV5-6 and TRBJ1-4): DAGVTQSPTHLIKTRGQQVTLRCSPKSGHDTVSWYQQALGQGPQFIFQYYEEEERQRGNFPDRFSGHQFPNYSSELNVNALLLGDSALYLCASSHWTGSEKLFFGSGTQLSVL.

The chain combines TRBV9 with TRBJ2-1; TRBD2 agrees at 10 bases. The CDR3 runs 13 residues. V shed 7 bases, J shed 5 bases, and the junction held 3 bases outside the gene matches. From germline, CDR1 is SGDLS and CDR2 YYNGEE. The CDR3: CASGLAENNEQFF. The DNA for the CDR3 is TGTGCCAGCGGACTAGCGGAGAACAATGAGCAGTTCTTC.

The chain combines TRBV9 with TRBJ2-3; the D is unclear. Trimming took 0 bases from V and 0 from J, leaving 2 bases between them. Germline V CDR1 and CDR2: SGDLS, YYNGEE. The length of the CDR3 is 13 residues. As DNA, the CDR3 is TGTGCCAGCAGCGTAGAAAGCACAGATACGCAGTATTTT. Protein: CASSVESTDTQYF.

The chain recombines TRBV20-1 with TRBJ2-1, with D hard to call. This CDR3 is built from 11 residues. The V and J ends lost 5 bases and 10 bases respectively, with 12 bases between them. Germline lookup yields CDR1 DFQATT and CDR2 SNEGSKA (reference sequence). Written as DNA, the CDR3 is TGCAGTGCTGCCTCCGGGCGGGAGCAGTTCTTC. This gives the protein CSAASGREQFF.

The chain recombines TRBV10-1 with TRBJ2-7; D possibly uses TRBD1 or TRBD2 (5 bases each). Germline V lookup: CDR1 WNHNN, CDR2 SYGVQD (reference sequence). The V and J ends lost 8 bases and 4 bases respectively, with 12 bases between them. The CDR3 loop spans 12 amino acids. The CDR3 DNA is TGCGCCAGCGGGACCCAGGTTTACGAGCAGTACTTC. Protein product: CASGTQVYEQYF.

This chain connects TRBV28 to TRBJ1-3; D unclear. Germline CDR1 MDHEN, CDR2 SYDVKM. CDR3 length equals 15 residues. V was shortened by 5 bases and J by 0 bases, with 11 bases between the two germline ends. The CDR3 loop reads CASSPRAISGNTIYF. CDR3 nucleotides: TGTGCCAGCAGTCCCCGGGCCATCTCTGGAAACACCATATATTTT. The entire variable domain, with the rest obtained from reference TRBV28 and TRBJ1-3, is as follows: DVKVTQSSRYLVKRTGEKVFLECVQDMDHENMFWYRQDPGLGLRLIYFSYDVKMKEKGDIPEGYSVSREKKERFSLILESASTNQTSMYLCASSPRAISGNTIYFGEGSWLTVV.